What follows are 18 T cell receptor beta chains derived from one specimen sequenced in a study of blood T cell repertoires in COVID-19. Measured with immunoSEQ multiplex PCR; TCRdb has only the in-frame clones, and not every one. The table shows about 150,000 clones, with about 79% occurring only once. Sequenced: peripheral blood. The receptors derive from a woman aged 55-69 years with acute or convalescent COVID-19.

V is TRBV2 and J is TRBJ1-6, with 9 bases that match TRBD1. CDR1 is SNHLY, CDR2 FYNNEI, per germline. CDR3 length: 13 amino acids. CDR3: CATTGGGNSPLHF. CDR3 in DNA: TGTGCTACGACAGGGGGTGGTAATTCACCCCTCCACTTT.

The gene calls are TRBV24-1 and TRBJ2-1, with 13 bases aligning to TRBD2. There are 17 residues in the CDR3. Germline-derived CDR1 and CDR2 are KGHDR and SFDVKD. J gave up 7 bases and V 4 bases, and 9 bases lay outside the gene matches. CDR3 nucleotides: TGTGCCACCAGTGACACAACTAGCGGGGGGGCGTGGAATGAGCAGTTCTTC. Amino acids: CATSDTTSGGAWNEQFF.

This chain connects TRBV5-4 to TRBJ2-7; D might be TRBD1 (6 bases). The V gene's germline CDR1 is SGHNT and CDR2 YYREEE (reference sequence). Trimming pared 3 bases from V and 2 bases from J, leaving 9 bases between. The CDR3 totals 13 residues. The CDR3 DNA is TGTGCCAGCAGCTCGGACAGTCCCTACGAGCAGTACTTC. It is translated as CASSSDSPYEQYF. Full variable domain (remainder filled in from reference TRBV5-4 and TRBJ2-7): ETGVTQSPTHLIKTRGQQVTLRCSSQSGHNTVSWYQQALGQGPQFIFQYYREEENGRGNFPPRFSGLQFPNYSSELNVNALELDDSALYLCASSSDSPYEQYFGPGTRLTVT.

The CDR3 here is CASSIGPGGDTQYF. The CDR3 DNA sequence: TGTGCCAGTAGTATAGGCCCAGGGGGGGATACGCAGTATTTT. The chain links TRBV19 to TRBJ2-3; maybe TRBD1 (7 bases). Germline CDR1 and CDR2: LNHDA and SQIVND (reference sequence). V lost 1 base and J 6 bases, leaving 11 bases between the germline ends. CDR3 length: 14 amino acids.

The rearrangement joins TRBV13 to TRBJ1-5, with a tentative D call TRBD1 (6 bases). Trimming stripped 5 bases from V and 6 bases from J, with 14 bases between. The CDR3 has 14 amino acids. The V gene's germline CDR1 is PRHDT and CDR2 FYEKMQ (reference sequence). CDR3 nucleotides: TGTGCCAGCAGCCGAGGGGGGGTGGGTCAGCCCCAGCATTTT. It yields the protein CASSRGGVGQPQHF.

The chain is built from TRBV4-2 and TRBJ1-4; TRBD1 agrees at 9 bases. V lost 4 bases, J lost 7 bases, and 10 bases stayed unmatched. The germline V gene encodes CDR1 LGHNA and CDR2 YNFKEQ. This CDR3 comprises 16 residues. The CDR3 DNA follows: TGTGCCAGCAGCCTACCTCCGGGACAGGGTGGTGAAAAACTGTTTTTT. Its protein product is CASSLPPGQGGEKLFF.

The chain uses TRBV12-3 or TRBV12-4 and TRBJ2-7; TRBD1 might be the D (5 bases). This CDR3 contains 13 residues. V lost 1 base and J lost 6, with 10 bases in between. Here the CDR3 reads CASSLGGRAEQYF. The CDR3 nucleotides read TGTGCCAGCAGTTTAGGGGGCAGGGCCGAGCAGTACTTC.

This chain connects TRBV28 to TRBJ2-5; TRBD1 matches 7 bases. The CDR3 contains 17 residues. V lost 5 bases and J lost 3; bases outside the gene matches: 15. Germline V gene sequence: CDR1 MDHEN, CDR2 SYDVKM. The CDR3 loop is CASSPPRGQEKKETQYF. The CDR3 DNA sequence: TGTGCCAGCAGTCCCCCTAGAGGACAGGAGAAGAAAGAGACCCAGTACTTC. Looking up the rest from reference TRBV28 and TRBJ2-5 gives the full variable domain: DVKVTQSSRYLVKRTGEKVFLECVQDMDHENMFWYRQDPGLGLRLIYFSYDVKMKEKGDIPEGYSVSREKKERFSLILESASTNQTSMYLCASSPPRGQEKKETQYFGPGTRLLVL.

The rearrangement uses TRBV27 and TRBJ2-1, with TRBD2 identical over 8 bases. Looked up from germline, CDR1 is MNHEY and CDR2 is SMNVEV (reference sequence). The V segment lost 2 bases and the J segment 8 bases; nucleotides outside the gene matches: 8. This CDR3 region has 15 residues. This CDR3 reads CASSLREGGLYEQFF. DNA for the CDR3: TGTGCCAGCAGTTTACGGGAGGGGGGGCTATATGAGCAGTTCTTC.

This chain links TRBV29-1 with TRBJ1-1; TRBD1 might be the D (5 bases). Between the trimmed V and J ends, which lost 6 bases and 2 bases, there was a span of 10 bases. Germline CDR1 SQVTM, CDR2 ANQGSEA. The CDR3 totals 12 residues. The CDR3 is CSVSDSNTEAFF. The CDR3 DNA follows: TGCAGCGTGTCCGACAGTAACACTGAAGCTTTCTTT.

This rearrangement joins TRBV3-1 (or the pseudogene TRBV3-2) to TRBJ2-5; 7 nucleotides agree with TRBD1. Germline loops: CDR1 LGHDT, CDR2 YNNKEL (reference sequence). CDR3 length: 16 amino acids. Losses at the gene ends were 1 base for V and 5 bases for J; bases not matched to a gene: 10. This chain's CDR3 is CASSQGSLRGRETQYF. For the CDR3, the DNA is TGTGCCAGCAGCCAAGGCAGTTTGAGGGGGCGTGAGACCCAGTACTTC.

The chain combines TRBV30 with TRBJ1-1; the match to TRBD1 covers 7 bases. The CDR3 runs 14 residues. Unmatched junction bases numbered 6, after V lost 1 base and J lost 4 bases. Per germline, CDR1 GTSNPN and CDR2 SVGIG (reference sequence). The CDR3 loop reads CAWSEGGWGTEAFF. CDR3 bases: TGTGCCTGGAGTGAAGGGGGCTGGGGCACTGAAGCTTTCTTT. Filled out from reference TRBV30 and TRBJ1-1, the complete variable domain reads SQTIHQWPATLVQPVGSPLSLECTVEGTSNPNLYWYRQAAGRGLQLLFYSVGIGQISSEVPQNLSASRPQDRQFILSSKKLLLSDSGFYLCAWSEGGWGTEAFFGQGTRLTVV.

This chain links TRBV5-1 with TRBJ2-2; TRBD1 matches 11 bases. Per germline, CDR1 SGHRS and CDR2 YFSETQ. V lost 6 bases, J lost 7 bases, and 8 bases stayed unmatched. The CDR3 is 15 residues long. CDR3 in amino acids: CASKRTGGADGELFF. The CDR3 DNA reads TGCGCCAGCAAAAGGACAGGGGGCGCCGACGGGGAGCTGTTTTTT.

V is TRBV4-1 and J is TRBJ1-2, with TRBD1 as a possible D gene (6 bases). The CDR3 extends over 13 amino acids. CDR1 MGHRA and CDR2 YSYEKL come from the germline V gene. Trimming removed 4 bases at V and 2 bases at J, with 8 bases between. The CDR3 here is CASSLGQNYGYTF. The CDR3 bases are TGCGCCAGCAGCCTCGGACAGAACTATGGCTACACCTTC.

V and J are TRBV6-4 and TRBJ2-3, with D perhaps matching TRBD2 (7 bases). In germline, CDR1 is MRHNA, CDR2 SNTAGT. The CDR3 sequence is 14 residues long. V was pared by 4 bases and J by 2 bases, with 10 bases between. This CDR3 reads CASSVRGATDTQYF. The CDR3 nucleotides read TGTGCCAGCAGTGTCCGGGGGGCCACAGATACGCAGTATTTT.

V is TRBV11-2 and J is TRBJ2-1; 8 nucleotides align to TRBD2. This CDR3 has 12 residues. V gave up 5 bases and J gave up 11 bases; unmatched junction bases: 5. The germline gives CDR1 SGHAT, CDR2 FQNNGV. CDR3 in amino acids: CASSPGGGKQFF. The DNA for the CDR3 is TGTGCCAGCAGCCCGGGCGGGGGGAAGCAGTTCTTC.

V is TRBV10-2 and J is TRBJ2-3, with 9 bases that match TRBD2. Trimming at V came to 7 bases and at J to 2 bases, leaving 10 bases not matched to a gene. CDR1 is WSHSY and CDR2 is SAAADI in the germline V gene. The length of the CDR3 is 16 residues. CDR3 residues: CASTLESSGDTDTQYF. CDR3 DNA sequence: TGCGCCAGCACTCTGGAGTCTAGCGGGGACACAGATACGCAGTATTTT.

The rearrangement links TRBV20-1 to TRBJ1-2, with a tentative D call TRBD1 (5 bases). Germline lookup yields CDR1 DFQATT and CDR2 SNEGSKA (reference sequence). The CDR3 loop spans 14 amino acids. V was pared by 3 bases and J by 4 bases, with 15 bases between. The CDR3 reads CSASGAQDIYGYTF. CDR3 DNA sequence: TGCAGTGCTAGTGGGGCACAGGATATCTATGGCTACACCTTC.